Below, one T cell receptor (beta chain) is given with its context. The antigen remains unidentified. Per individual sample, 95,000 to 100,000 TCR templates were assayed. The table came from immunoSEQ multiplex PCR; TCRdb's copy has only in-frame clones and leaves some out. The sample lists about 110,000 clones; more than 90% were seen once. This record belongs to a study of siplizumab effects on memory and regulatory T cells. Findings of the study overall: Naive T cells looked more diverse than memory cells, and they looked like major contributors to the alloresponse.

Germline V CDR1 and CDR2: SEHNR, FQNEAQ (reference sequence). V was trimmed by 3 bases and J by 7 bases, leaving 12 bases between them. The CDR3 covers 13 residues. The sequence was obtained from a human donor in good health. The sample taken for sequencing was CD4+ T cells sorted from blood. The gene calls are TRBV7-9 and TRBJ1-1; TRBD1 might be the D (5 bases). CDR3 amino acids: CASSFRDAGEAFF. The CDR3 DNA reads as TGTGCCAGCAGCTTCCGGGACGCCGGTGAAGCTTTCTTT.